Here is one T cell receptor (beta chain) with its context. These data are taken from a study of blood T cells in healthy people across ages. Alongside a J-beta primer mix, a sample-barcoded 5' primer served in a second PCR lasting roughly 7 to 11 cycles. TCRdb used MiXCR to reprocess the 5' RACE reads, holding one entry per CDR3 protein. In the table there are about 600,000 distinct CDR3 sequences, about 45% of which are singletons. The CDR3 is 19 residues long. CDR1 and CDR2 (germline): DFQATT, SNEGSKA (reference sequence). With 0 bases clipped from V and 3 bases from J, the junction kept 20 bases outside the gene matches.

This chain joins TRBV20-1 and TRBJ2-7; 7 nucleotides match TRBD2. Sequenced material: blood. The source is a man older than 75 in good health. Here the CDR3 reads CSARDSSSGTRLKRYEQYF. The CDR3 bases are TGCAGTGCTAGAGATTCTAGCAGCGGGACCCGCTTAAAGCGCTACGAGCAGTACTTC.